These 18 T cell receptor beta chains share one sample of origin, sequenced in a study of T-cell memory formation after mild COVID-19. TCRdb processed the 5' RACE reads anew with MiXCR; each CDR3 protein has one entry. This sample has roughly 580,000 distinct CDR3 sequences, with roughly 17% found just once. Material for sequencing was PBMCs or a T cell subset sorted from them (not recorded which). The receptors were gathered from an adult woman who had mild COVID-19 (a few samples of this study predate the infection). Cell type and time point are not known.

The chain combines TRBV15 with TRBJ2-5; TRBD2 matches 9 bases. Germline V lookup: CDR1 LNHNV, CDR2 YYDKDF (reference sequence). V shed 3 bases, J shed 2 bases, and the junction held 1 base outside the gene matches. The CDR3 contains 14 residues. CDR3: CATSSSGGQETQYF. CDR3 DNA: TGTGCCACCAGCAGTAGCGGGGGACAAGAGACCCAGTACTTC.

This clonotype was counted between two and nine times. The chain uses TRBV6-4 and TRBJ2-1, with D perhaps being TRBD1 or TRBD2 (6 bases each). The germline gives CDR1 MRHNA, CDR2 SNTAGT. V shed 5 bases and J shed 6 bases, with 17 bases lying between them. CDR3 length: 15 amino acids. Here the CDR3 DNA reads TGTGCCAGCAGTCTAATAGGGGGGCCAAGCAATGAGCAGTTCTTC. The encoded protein is CASSLIGGPSNEQFF.

The CDR3 reads CASNGVGNEQYF. Written as DNA, the CDR3 is TGTGCCAGCAACGGGGTGGGGAACGAGCAGTACTTC. The chain combines TRBV7-9 with TRBJ2-7; the D gene is possibly TRBD2 (5 bases). The germline V gene has CDR1 SEHNR and CDR2 FQNEAQ (reference sequence). CDR3 length: 12 residues. Trimming took off 7 bases at V and 5 bases at J, with 12 bases between the two ends.

V is TRBV20-1 and J is TRBJ2-5; D is undetermined. This CDR3 comprises 13 residues. V was trimmed by 7 bases and J by 5 bases, leaving 17 bases between them. The germline CDR1 and CDR2 sequences are DFQATT and SNEGSKA (reference sequence). In DNA, the CDR3 is TGCAGTGGGGTTTCCGGGCTGGGGGAGACCCAGTACTTC. It yields the protein CSGVSGLGETQYF.

A few counts support this clonotype. This chain connects TRBV24-1 to TRBJ2-3; D possibly corresponds to TRBD1 (6 bases). The CDR3 covers 15 residues. V dropped 5 bases and J dropped 1 base, with 12 bases sitting between them. CDR1 and CDR2 (germline): KGHDR, SFDVKD. CDR3 nucleotides: TGTGCCACCAGTGGGGCCAGGGGCGGCACAGATACGCAGTATTTT. This translates into CATSGARGGTDTQYF.

The V gene is TRBV11-2, the J gene TRBJ2-5; maybe TRBD2 (7 bases). V was trimmed by 6 bases and J by 5 bases, leaving 22 bases between them. Germline lookup yields CDR1 SGHAT and CDR2 FQNNGV. The CDR3 is 16 amino acids. The CDR3 here is CASSRRGGTRAETQYF. The CDR3 coding sequence is TGTGCCAGCAGTAGAAGGGGGGGGACCCGGGCGGAGACCCAGTACTTC.

There are a few counts of this clonotype. The chain couples TRBV7-9 to TRBJ1-1; 9 bases are a match to TRBD1. The trim removed 6 bases at V and 6 bases at J, leaving 11 bases unmatched. CDR1 is SEHNR and CDR2 is FQNEAQ in the germline V gene (reference sequence). This CDR3 is built from 15 residues. The DNA of the CDR3 is TGTGCCAGCAGTTATAAGACAGGGGGTTTTGCTGAAGCTTTCTTT. It translates to CASSYKTGGFAEAFF.

V is TRBV4-2 and J is TRBJ2-2; TRBD2 agrees at 9 bases. The length of the CDR3 is 18 residues. V was pared by 0 bases and J by 5 bases, with 10 bases of the junction left unmatched. Germline CDR1 reads LGHNA; CDR2 reads YNFKEQ. The chain's CDR3 is CASSQEAASGRYTGELFF. In DNA form, the CDR3 reads TGTGCCAGCAGCCAAGAGGCAGCCAGCGGGAGGTATACCGGGGAGCTGTTTTTT.

This sequence joins TRBV7-2 and TRBJ1-2; D is unresolved. V was pared by 5 bases and J by 8 bases, with 12 bases between. Germline V gene sequence: CDR1 SGHTA, CDR2 FQGNSA. The CDR3 covers 12 residues. CDR3 in DNA: TGTGCCAGCAGCCTCTTGAATCGCGGCTACACCTTC. Its translation is CASSLLNRGYTF.

This clonotype was observed once. The chain is built from TRBV7-9 and TRBJ2-5; the D gene is possibly TRBD2 (5 bases). The length of the CDR3 is 17 residues. The germline V and J ends were trimmed by 4 bases and 1 base, with 19 bases remaining between them. Germline V gene data show CDR1 as SEHNR and CDR2 as FQNEAQ (reference sequence). The CDR3 region is CASSSSLEDWAQETQYF. The DNA of the CDR3 is TGTGCCAGCAGCTCCTCCCTCGAGGACTGGGCCCAAGAGACCCAGTACTTC.

This clonotype came up a few times. V usage is TRBV12-3 or TRBV12-4 and J usage is TRBJ1-5, with 8 bases fitting TRBD1. Trimming at V came to 3 bases and at J to 7 bases, leaving 5 bases not matched to a gene. The CDR3 totals 14 residues. CDR3: CASSFGGTGQPQHF. For the CDR3, the DNA is TGTGCCAGCAGTTTTGGGGGGACAGGACAGCCCCAGCATTTT.

The genes are TRBV29-1 and TRBJ1-2; 7 bases agree with TRBD1. V lost 6 bases and J lost 8; bases outside the gene matches: 12. From germline, CDR1 is SQVTM and CDR2 ANQGSEA. The CDR3 loop spans 13 amino acids. CDR3 residues: CSVDATGVGGYTF. The DNA of the CDR3 is TGCAGCGTCGATGCCACAGGGGTCGGGGGCTACACCTTC.

The chain uses TRBV7-8 and TRBJ2-5; D gene unclear. The CDR3 consists of 12 residues. V was cut by 5 bases and J by 6 bases, with 10 bases left in between. Germline lookup yields CDR1 SGHVS and CDR2 FQNEAQ. In DNA, the CDR3 is TGTGCCAGCAGCCATAGGTCTAAGACCCAGTACTTC. Residues: CASSHRSKTQYF.

This clonotype was seen more than once but under ten times. This chain uses TRBV4-1 with TRBJ2-7, with TRBD1 identical over 11 bases. The CDR3 length is 17 residues. In germline, CDR1 is MGHRA, CDR2 YSYEKL. The V gene end was trimmed by 0 bases and the J gene end by 3 bases; junction bases not matched to a gene: 7. The CDR3 DNA reads as TGCGCCAGCAGCCAAGATGGTCCGGACAGGGGGCTCTACGAGCAGTACTTC. This sequence encodes CASSQDGPDRGLYEQYF.

The chain links TRBV4-3 to TRBJ1-5; 7 positions match TRBD1. The junction had 5 bases not matched to a gene; V was cut back by 1 base and J by 5 bases. The CDR3 contains 15 residues. Germline loops: CDR1 LGHNA, CDR2 YSLEER. CDR3 nucleotide sequence: TGCGCCAGCAGCCAAGCGATGCAGGGGGATCAGCCCCAGCATTTT. Translated: CASSQAMQGDQPQHF.

The genes are TRBV5-5 and TRBJ1-1, with D perhaps matching TRBD1 (5 bases). CDR3 length equals 17 residues. Germline V lookup: CDR1 SGHKS, CDR2 YYEKEE (reference sequence). The V end lost 3 bases, the J end lost 5 bases, and 23 bases lay between the germline ends. CDR3 coding DNA: TGTGCCAGCAGCTCGGACGGGACCCGGGGCTTAAAGACTGAAGCTTTCTTT. It yields the protein CASSSDGTRGLKTEAFF.

The chain combines TRBV18 with TRBJ1-6; D gene ambiguous. The CDR3 is 13 residues long. The V end was cut by 7 bases, the J end by 11 bases, with 15 bases between. Germline CDR1 KGHSH, CDR2 LQKENI. CDR3 region: CASYDTPAAPLHF. The CDR3 DNA reads as TGTGCCAGCTACGACACCCCCGCAGCACCCCTCCACTTT.

This clonotype came up a few times. V gene TRBV12-5 combines with J gene TRBJ1-1, with 12 positions matching TRBD1. Germline lookup yields CDR1 LGHNT and CDR2 FRNRAP. The CDR3 is 15 amino acids. The ends lost 2 bases at V and 9 bases at J; junction bases unmatched: 7. CDR3 bases: TGTGCTAGTGGTTTGTCGGGACAGGGGGCTGCGAAAGCTTTCTTT. Translation gives CASGLSGQGAAKAFF.